The T cell receptor beta chain described here comes from a study of shared clonotypes between healthy human individuals (dated by TCRdb to 2019 to 2021). With regard to the full study: A few men and two women, aged 18 to 49 years, made up the cohort. Different laboratories and diverse techniques were used to prepare libraries and sequence TCR repertoires, to increase sequencing depth and limit assay-specific biases. For each donor, CD4 naive and CD4 memory were each given three plates, CD8 naive was given two plates, and CD8 memory was given one plate. Each donor's leukapheresis produced roughly between roughly 0.85 and 9.5 billion PBMCs. Blood TCR repertoires of roughly 5 healthy adults were deeply sequenced to estimate repertoire size and the extent of clonotype sharing between individuals. Summary of the overall study and its limitations: Incomplete sequencing was indicated by rarefaction of sorted-subset datasets, despite the large sequencing depth. Clonotypes shared by all four sorted-subset donors showed higher generation probabilities than non-shared clonotypes. Sampling was restricted to blood, and TCR repertoires in tissues likely differ from the TCR repertoires found in blood. Naive subsets generally had larger estimated clonotype richness than memory subsets. The small number of donors limited the genetic and exposure-history diversity represented. Across a few donors, approximately 5% of naive CD4, roughly 3.5% of naive CD8, roughly 2.2% of memory CD4, and under 0.45% of memory CD8 clonotypes were shared. Pairwise subsampling indicated that sequencing depth was expected to affect the degree of clonotype sharing among donors.

The donors were healthy, HIV-negative adults with no recently reported acute infections or vaccinations. Every donor was a Caucasian adult living in Nashville, Tennessee, USA. CD4+ T cells were enriched by magnetic negative selection; naive cells were then positively selected on CD45RA, and the negative fraction formed the memory subset. After blood collection by leukapheresis, PBMCs were isolated using Ficoll-Histopaque density gradient centrifugation and then cryopreserved in the vapor phase of liquid nitrogen. Purity and quantity of every magnetically sorted T cell population were checked by analytical flow cytometry. From each sorted fraction, genomic DNA was isolated and quantified by UV absorbance on a Nanodrop 2000c. Using the deep immunoSEQ assay, multiplex PCR amplified TCR CDR3 regions from genomic DNA. Extracted genomic DNA from each cell subset was distributed evenly across all wells of several immunoSEQ 96-well plates, and each plate was treated as a replicate. For sorted subsets, around 200 ng genomic DNA, equal to tens of thousands of T cell genomes, was loaded into each replicate PCR. Purified libraries were measured with a Qubit 3.0 fluorometer, size-checked on a Bioanalyzer 2100, and measured again with the KAPA Library Quantification kit. Every immunoSEQ 96-well plate was sequenced on a dedicated single-read 150-cycle Illumina NextSeq 550 flow cell. Per the authors' processing: The immunoSEQ output contained only junctional sequences without quality scores, so filtering could not match that applied to full-length reads. Sequences were annotated with PyIR, a Python wrapper for IgBLAST v1.9, using IMGT germline references to assign V/J genes and CDR3. Reads were filtered out if the reads had weak V/J assignments (E-value above 1e-6), no CDR3, stop codons, out-of-frame junctions, or ambiguous translated residues. V3J clonotypes were defined as sequences sharing an identical inferred V gene, J gene, and CDR3 amino acid sequence. Percentage overlap between repertoires was calculated by dividing the number of shared unique clonotypes by the size of the smaller repertoire. RTK rarefaction, the Chao1 estimator, and Recon v2.1 estimates of unobserved clonotypes were used to assess repertoire richness. For all TCRbeta clonotypes obtained by the gDNA method from several donors, generation probabilities were computed with OLGA. What TCRdb holds here is the immuneACCESS table cut down to in-frame rearrangements. Part of the clones is not present; checked against another copy, under half of the missing clones reflect an unresolved V gene, and the others are unexplained. V, J and clone size reflect that table, while D and trimming were determined from the DNA. In this sample the table shows approximately 530,000 clones, approximately 95% of which occur a single time. The top ten constitute approximately 0.062% of the sample.

Relative to germline, V is 5 bases shorter and J is 4 bases shorter, with 14 bases between their ends. Based on the germline V gene, the CDR1 and CDR2 sequences are SQVTM and ANQGSEA. There are 14 amino acids in the CDR3, from cysteine to phenylalanine inclusive. Just CDR3 DNA is preserved here, 42 bases in frame from base 1. A note on this clone: No cognate antigen has been identified for it. No per-base quality is available; no much larger clone lies one base away.

The receptor comes from a woman in her 30s in good health. Material for sequencing was naive CD4+ T cells sorted from blood. In light of the paper, this sample's cell subset or site label describes: CD45RA+ positively selected. The chain is assembled from TRBV29-1 and TRBJ2-2; the D segment could be TRBD1, given 5 matching bases. The DNA sequence follows: TGCAGCGTTCAGGAAGGGGCGCCCACCGGGGAGCTGTTTTTT. It codes for CSVQEGAPTGELFF.